A selection of T cell receptor beta chains follows, all from one sample in a study of blood T cell repertoires in COVID-19. Sequenced by immunoSEQ multiplex PCR; TCRdb stores in-frame clones only, minus some. The sample consists of 200,000 to 250,000 clones, 75% to 90% of them appearing once. Sequencing was carried out using peripheral blood. The receptor source for this set is a woman in her 70s with COVID-19, enrolled during active disease. Each CDR3 is given with its conserved first and last residue. Each record gives: CDR3 DNA, CDR3 protein, J gene, clone size, D gene, V gene. D genes are given only for firm matches. Rows may omit the clone size; those that give it use once, few, many or a size class.

CDR3 DNA: TGTGCCAGCAGCGGGGACTCAGATAGCAATCAGCCCCAGCATTTT; CDR3 protein: CASSGDSDSNQPQHF; J gene: TRBJ1-5; clone size: .; D gene: .; V gene: TRBV13
CDR3 DNA: TGCGCCAGCAGCCAAGGCCAGGGGGGTCCTCTGAAAAAACTGTTTTTT; CDR3 protein: CASSQGQGGPLKKLFF; J gene: TRBJ1-4; clone size: .; D gene: TRBD1; V gene: TRBV4-3
CDR3 DNA: TGCGCCAGCAGCTTGGGACAGGGTGGCTATGGCTACACCTTC; CDR3 protein: CASSLGQGGYGYTF; J gene: TRBJ1-2; clone size: .; D gene: TRBD1; V gene: TRBV5-1
CDR3 DNA: TGTGCCAGCAGTTCACTACCGGGACAGGGGGCTTACGGCTACACCTTC; CDR3 protein: CASSSLPGQGAYGYTF; J gene: TRBJ1-2; clone size: many; D gene: TRBD1; V gene: TRBV6-2/TRBV6-3
CDR3 DNA: TGTGCCAGCAGCTTGTTTGGACAGGGGTCGTTAGCCCAGCATTTT; CDR3 protein: CASSLFGQGSLAQHF; J gene: TRBJ1-5; clone size: .; D gene: TRBD1; V gene: TRBV5-6
CDR3 DNA: TGTGCCAGCGCTAAAGAGTTGTACGAGCAGTACTTC; CDR3 protein: CASAKELYEQYF; J gene: TRBJ2-7; clone size: once; D gene: .; V gene: TRBV12-3/TRBV12-4
CDR3 DNA: TGTGCCAGTAGTTTTCCCGGGACTCAGCAGTTCTTC; CDR3 protein: CASSFPGTQQFF; J gene: TRBJ2-1; clone size: .; D gene: .; V gene: TRBV19
CDR3 DNA: TGTGCCAGCAGTTTGGCCGGGAGCCACGAGCAGTACTTC; CDR3 protein: CASSLAGSHEQYF; J gene: TRBJ2-7; clone size: .; D gene: .; V gene: TRBV28
CDR3 DNA: TGTGCCTGGAGTCTTAACCGGAAAGGGGTGGGCTATGGCTACACCTTC; CDR3 protein: CAWSLNRKGVGYGYTF; J gene: TRBJ1-2; clone size: .; D gene: .; V gene: TRBV30
CDR3 DNA: TGCGCCAGCAATGGGCTAGCGACGTACAATGAGCAGTTCTTC; CDR3 protein: CASNGLATYNEQFF; J gene: TRBJ2-1; clone size: .; D gene: .; V gene: TRBV5-1
CDR3 DNA: TGTGCCAGCAGTTTGACAGGGGGTTCACCCCTCCACTTT; CDR3 protein: CASSLTGGSPLHF; J gene: TRBJ1-6; clone size: .; D gene: TRBD1; V gene: TRBV6-5
CDR3 DNA: TGTGCCAGCAGTTGGCTTTTAATGGATGGCTACACCTTC; CDR3 protein: CASSWLLMDGYTF; J gene: TRBJ1-2; clone size: .; D gene: .; V gene: TRBV2
CDR3 DNA: TGTGCCAGCAGCCCCTTGGACAGGGTCGGGAATTCACCCCTCCACTTT; CDR3 protein: CASSPLDRVGNSPLHF; J gene: TRBJ1-6; clone size: .; D gene: TRBD1; V gene: TRBV7-8
CDR3 DNA: TGTGCCAGCAGTTACTCGATTTTATTTGGGGACATGAACACTGAAGCTTTCTTT; CDR3 protein: CASSYSILFGDMNTEAFF; J gene: TRBJ1-1; clone size: .; D gene: .; V gene: TRBV6-2/TRBV6-3
CDR3 DNA: TGCGCCAGCAGTGAAAGGGGCAGTCTCAATCAGCCCCAGCATTTT; CDR3 protein: CASSERGSLNQPQHF; J gene: TRBJ1-5; clone size: .; D gene: .; V gene: TRBV10-2
CDR3 DNA: TGTGCCAGCAGCTTAGTGGCGGGAGGGTATGAGCAGTTCTTC; CDR3 protein: CASSLVAGGYEQFF; J gene: TRBJ2-1; clone size: .; D gene: TRBD2; V gene: TRBV7-2
CDR3 DNA: TGCGCCAGCAGCTTGATGGGGACAGGGCCCACCGGGGAGCTGTTTTTT; CDR3 protein: CASSLMGTGPTGELFF; J gene: TRBJ2-2; clone size: .; D gene: TRBD1; V gene: TRBV5-1
CDR3 DNA: TGCAGCGGCGCGACAGTACCCACTGAAGCTTTCTTT; CDR3 protein: CSGATVPTEAFF; J gene: TRBJ1-1; clone size: .; D gene: .; V gene: TRBV29-1
CDR3 DNA: TGTGCCAGCAGTTACGGGACTAGCGGGTTGTCGGGATCGCAGTATTTT; CDR3 protein: CASSYGTSGLSGSQYF; J gene: TRBJ2-3; clone size: .; D gene: TRBD2; V gene: TRBV6-5
CDR3 DNA: TGTGCCAGCAGTTCTCGTTCGGAAGCTTTCTTT; CDR3 protein: CASSSRSEAFF; J gene: TRBJ1-1; clone size: .; D gene: .; V gene: TRBV28
CDR3 DNA: TGTGCCAGCAGTGAGCACAGGGACTACAATGAGCAGTTCTTC; CDR3 protein: CASSEHRDYNEQFF; J gene: TRBJ2-1; clone size: .; D gene: .; V gene: TRBV6-1
CDR3 DNA: TGCGCCAGCAGCCAAGCCCTCTCAGGTCGCGCTGAAGCTTTCTTT; CDR3 protein: CASSQALSGRAEAFF; J gene: TRBJ1-1; clone size: .; D gene: .; V gene: TRBV4-1
CDR3 DNA: TGTGCCTTATCGATTAAAGGGAGGGGAACCTACAATGAGCAGTTCTTC; CDR3 protein: CALSIKGRGTYNEQFF; J gene: TRBJ2-1; clone size: .; D gene: TRBD2; V gene: TRBV30
CDR3 DNA: TGTGCCAGTAGCTTCGGTAGCTCCTACGAGCAGTACTTC; CDR3 protein: CASSFGSSYEQYF; J gene: TRBJ2-7; clone size: .; D gene: .; V gene: TRBV19